The rows below give T cell receptor beta chains drawn from one sample of a study of patients and donors after allogeneic stem cell transplantation. Each CDR3 protein is one row after TCRdb ran MiXCR on the RT-PCR reads. Found here are around 150,000 distinct CDR3 sequences, over 35% of them singletons; the top ten hold 40% to 55%. The sample was blood, either unsorted or a sorted T cell fraction (not recorded which). These receptors were obtained from a human donor who was either an allogeneic HSCT recipient or a stem cell or donor lymphocyte infusion donor (not recorded which). It is not recorded whose cells these are; they may come from a transplant donor. Each CDR3 is given with its conserved first and last residue.

J gene: TRBJ2-4
V gene: TRBV9
CDR3 protein: CASSVEAGENIQYF

J gene: TRBJ1-6
V gene: TRBV6-5
CDR3 protein: CASSRHTDPLHF

J gene: TRBJ1-1
V gene: TRBV12-3/TRBV12-4
CDR3 protein: CASRNLGTEAFF

J gene: TRBJ1-1
V gene: TRBV6-6
CDR3 protein: CASSYGGQMNTEAFF

J gene: TRBJ1-5
V gene: TRBV10-3
CDR3 protein: CAISDREGNQPQHF

J gene: TRBJ1-1
V gene: TRBV5-5
CDR3 protein: CASSTGQGAEAFF

J gene: TRBJ1-5
V gene: TRBV6-5
CDR3 protein: CASSRTGNQPQHF

J gene: TRBJ2-7
V gene: TRBV7-9
CDR3 protein: CASSQFGVIWQYF

J gene: TRBJ1-1
V gene: TRBV5-1
CDR3 protein: CASSFGQGRNTEAFF

J gene: TRBJ1-5
V gene: TRBV7-8
CDR3 protein: CASSQGGQPQHF

J gene: TRBJ2-2
V gene: TRBV12-3/TRBV12-4
CDR3 protein: CASSLSSSGELFF

J gene: TRBJ1-6
V gene: TRBV27
CDR3 protein: CASSWGRNSPLHF

J gene: TRBJ1-5
V gene: TRBV28
CDR3 protein: CASTLERGRDQPQHF

J gene: TRBJ2-7
V gene: TRBV28
CDR3 protein: CASSLHWGRHYEQYF

J gene: TRBJ1-2
V gene: TRBV20-1
CDR3 protein: CSASRVSYGYTF

J gene: TRBJ2-4
V gene: TRBV28
CDR3 protein: CASSGQGGNIQYF

J gene: TRBJ2-3
V gene: TRBV13
CDR3 protein: CASSPPWDPTQYF

J gene: TRBJ2-2
V gene: TRBV27
CDR3 protein: CASSLPTLAGNTGELFF

J gene: TRBJ1-5
V gene: TRBV2
CDR3 protein: CASSGGDLQPQHF

J gene: TRBJ1-4
V gene: TRBV12-3/TRBV12-4
CDR3 protein: CASSTRITNEKLFF

J gene: TRBJ2-5
V gene: TRBV28
CDR3 protein: CASSFPPGQDGETQYF

J gene: TRBJ1-5
V gene: TRBV6-6
CDR3 protein: CASRVLNQPQHF

J gene: TRBJ2-3
V gene: TRBV11-2
CDR3 protein: CASMLGTDTQYF

J gene: TRBJ1-5
V gene: TRBV6-2/TRBV6-3
CDR3 protein: CASSYEAGMQPQHF

J gene: TRBJ1-2
V gene: TRBV5-1
CDR3 protein: CASSLVSGGYTF

J gene: TRBJ1-6
V gene: TRBV5-5
CDR3 protein: CASSVGPGFDNSPLHF

J gene: TRBJ2-5
V gene: TRBV10-3
CDR3 protein: CAISENSPGGETQYF

J gene: TRBJ2-4
V gene: TRBV5-1
CDR3 protein: CASRNTEAKNIQYF

J gene: TRBJ1-4
V gene: TRBV18
CDR3 protein: CASSSLTGSEKLFF

J gene: TRBJ1-1
V gene: TRBV29-1
CDR3 protein: CSGGRGNTEAFF

J gene: TRBJ1-6
V gene: TRBV11-2
CDR3 protein: CASSPRGTANNSPLHF

J gene: TRBJ2-5
V gene: TRBV12-3/TRBV12-4
CDR3 protein: CASSGERGETQYF

J gene: TRBJ1-1
V gene: TRBV18
CDR3 protein: CASSETALLDTEAFF

J gene: TRBJ1-2
V gene: TRBV9
CDR3 protein: CASSPGQPIPTNYGYTF

J gene: TRBJ2-2
V gene: TRBV7-2
CDR3 protein: CASKPRGGRDTGELFF

J gene: TRBJ1-3
V gene: TRBV7-3
CDR3 protein: CASSRGNGNTIYF

J gene: TRBJ1-1
V gene: TRBV12-3/TRBV12-4
CDR3 protein: CASSEVNTEAFF

J gene: TRBJ1-2
V gene: TRBV9
CDR3 protein: CASSGDRAYGYTF

J gene: TRBJ1-1
V gene: TRBV5-1
CDR3 protein: CASSLGQGGNTEAFF

J gene: TRBJ2-5
V gene: TRBV11-2
CDR3 protein: CASSSHTVETQYF

J gene: TRBJ1-3
V gene: TRBV6-7
CDR3 protein: CASSYRRQGSSSGNTIYF

J gene: TRBJ2-3
V gene: TRBV12-3/TRBV12-4
CDR3 protein: CAVEGGTDTQYF

J gene: TRBJ1-2
V gene: TRBV27
CDR3 protein: CASSTGRAYYGYTF

J gene: TRBJ1-5
V gene: TRBV9
CDR3 protein: CASSKQGAGQPQHF

J gene: TRBJ1-5
V gene: TRBV20-1
CDR3 protein: CSATTGTGKPQHF

J gene: TRBJ1-2
V gene: TRBV6-5
CDR3 protein: CASSLVPEYGYTF

J gene: TRBJ1-1
V gene: TRBV12-3/TRBV12-4
CDR3 protein: CASSLADPSFNTEAFF

J gene: TRBJ1-1
V gene: TRBV7-9
CDR3 protein: CASSLAHGLNTEAFF